The source of this TCR beta chain is a study of shared clonotypes between healthy human individuals. Broader study findings: Rarefaction showed that sequencing of sorted subsets was incomplete (despite large depth).

Naive-designated CD8 cells lacked CD45RO, were positively enriched for CCR7, and omitted terminally differentiated effector memory CD45RA+ cells. With respect to this clone: Its antigen is not identified.

Each replicate PCR on the sorted subsets used 200 to 250 ng DNA (around 30,000 T cell genomes). Here immunoSEQ multiplex PCR was the method, and the copy in TCRdb shows in-frame clones only, minus some. The sample lists approximately 720,000 clones; around 90% were seen once. The V end lost 0 bases, the J end lost 3 bases, and 6 bases lay between the germline ends. Germline V lookup: CDR1 SGDLS, CDR2 YYNGEE. The CDR3 covers 13 residues. This receptor was identified in a man aged 25 to 40 in good health. Sequencing input: naive CD8+ T cells sorted from blood. The V and J genes are TRBV9 and TRBJ1-2; no definite D call. This CDR3 is CASSVVTDYGYTF. The CDR3 nucleotides read TGTGCCAGCAGCGTAGTTACAGACTATGGCTACACCTTC.